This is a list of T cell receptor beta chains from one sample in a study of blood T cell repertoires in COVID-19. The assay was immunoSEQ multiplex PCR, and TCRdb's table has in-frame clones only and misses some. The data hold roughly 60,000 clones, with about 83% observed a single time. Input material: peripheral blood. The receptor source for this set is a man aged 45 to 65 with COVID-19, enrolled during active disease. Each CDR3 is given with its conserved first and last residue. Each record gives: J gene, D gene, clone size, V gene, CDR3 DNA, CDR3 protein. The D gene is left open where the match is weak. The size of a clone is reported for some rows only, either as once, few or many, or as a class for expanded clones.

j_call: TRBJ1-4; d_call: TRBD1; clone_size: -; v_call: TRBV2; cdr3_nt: TGTGCCGGGGAAAGACAGGGGCGGGGAAAACTGTTTTTT; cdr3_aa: CAGERQGRGKLFF
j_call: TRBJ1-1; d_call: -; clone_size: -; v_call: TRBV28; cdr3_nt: TGTGCCAGCAGTTGGTCGGAGACGAACACTGAAGCTTTCTTT; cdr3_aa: CASSWSETNTEAFF
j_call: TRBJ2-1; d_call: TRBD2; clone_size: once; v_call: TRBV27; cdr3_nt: TGTGCCAGCTCCGGGGGGAATGAGCAGTTCTTC; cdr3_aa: CASSGGNEQFF
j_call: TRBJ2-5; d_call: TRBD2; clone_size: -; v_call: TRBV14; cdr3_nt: TGTGCCAGCAGCAGACGACTAGCGGGTCAAGAGACCCAGTACTTC; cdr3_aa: CASSRRLAGQETQYF
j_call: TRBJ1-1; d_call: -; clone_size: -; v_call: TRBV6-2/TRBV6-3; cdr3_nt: TGTGCCAGCAGTTACTCTGCGGGGATGAACACTGAAGCTTTCTTT; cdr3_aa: CASSYSAGMNTEAFF
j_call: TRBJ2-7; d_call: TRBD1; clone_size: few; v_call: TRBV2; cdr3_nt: TGTGCCAGCAGTAAGGACAGGGGGGTCTACGAGCAGTACTTC; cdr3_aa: CASSKDRGVYEQYF
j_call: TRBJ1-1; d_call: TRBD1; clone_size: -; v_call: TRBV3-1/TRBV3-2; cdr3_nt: TGTGCCAGCAGCCAAGCAGGGGTGACAGGGGTGAACACTGAAGCTTTCTTT; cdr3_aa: CASSQAGVTGVNTEAFF
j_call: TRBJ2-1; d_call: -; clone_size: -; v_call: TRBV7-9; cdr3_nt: TGTGCCAGCAACCCCGGCGGAGCTAATGAGCAGTTCTTC; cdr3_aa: CASNPGGANEQFF
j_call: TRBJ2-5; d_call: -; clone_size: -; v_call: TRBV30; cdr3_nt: TGTGCCTGGGGGAGGGGGGGCTCATCTTATCTGGAGACCCAGTACTTC; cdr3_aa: CAWGRGGSSYLETQYF
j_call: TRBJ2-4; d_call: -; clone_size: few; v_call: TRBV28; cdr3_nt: TGTGCCAGCAACCCCGGAGGCAAAAACATTCAGTACTTC; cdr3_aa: CASNPGGKNIQYF
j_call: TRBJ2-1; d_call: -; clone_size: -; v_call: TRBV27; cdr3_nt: TGTGCCAGCACCTTAGGTTGGGGGGAAGGGGACAATGAGCAGTTCTTC; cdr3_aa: CASTLGWGEGDNEQFF
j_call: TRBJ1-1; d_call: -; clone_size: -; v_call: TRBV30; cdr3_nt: TGTGCCTGGAGTTCTGGGGGGGCGTGGTATATGAACACTGAAGCTTTCTTT; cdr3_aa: CAWSSGGAWYMNTEAFF
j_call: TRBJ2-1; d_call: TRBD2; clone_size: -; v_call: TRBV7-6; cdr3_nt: TGTGCCAGCAGCCGTAGCGGGAGAGGGGAGAATGAGCAGTTCTTC; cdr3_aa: CASSRSGRGENEQFF
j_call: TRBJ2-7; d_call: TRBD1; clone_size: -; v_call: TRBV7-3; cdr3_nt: TGTGCCAGCAGCAGGTCCGGGACAGGGGACCACGAGCAGTACTTC; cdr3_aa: CASSRSGTGDHEQYF
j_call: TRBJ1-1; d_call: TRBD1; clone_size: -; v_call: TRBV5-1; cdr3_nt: TGCGCCAGCAGCTACACAACAGGGGTTACTGAAGCTTTCTTT; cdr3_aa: CASSYTTGVTEAFF
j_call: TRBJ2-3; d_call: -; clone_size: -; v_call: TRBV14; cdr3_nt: TGTGCCAGCAGCGCCCTGCGGAGGGCTAGCACAGATACGCAGTATTTT; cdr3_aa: CASSALRRASTDTQYF
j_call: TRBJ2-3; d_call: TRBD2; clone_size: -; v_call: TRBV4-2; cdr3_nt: TGTGCCAGCAGCCATAAGCCTAGCGGCCGCACAGATACGCAGTATTTT; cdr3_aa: CASSHKPSGRTDTQYF
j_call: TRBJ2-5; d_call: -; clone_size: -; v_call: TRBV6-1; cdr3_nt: TGTGCCAGCAGTGATCAGGGAGAGACCCAGTACTTC; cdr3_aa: CASSDQGETQYF
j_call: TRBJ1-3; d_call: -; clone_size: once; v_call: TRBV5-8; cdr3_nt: TGTGCCAGCAGCTTAATGAGGGCGACTTACACCATATATTTT; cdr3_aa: CASSLMRATYTIYF